Here is one T cell receptor (beta chain) with its context. Its antigen is not yet known. One base away there is no much larger clone; base qualities are not given. Library construction relied on the immunoSEQ multiplex PCR assay. TCRdb took this table from immuneACCESS and kept in-frame rearrangements with V and J called. Such tables lack part of the clones; where checked against another copy, unresolved V genes explain under half of the gap, and the rest is unexplained. The sample yields 600,000 to 900,000 clones; approximately 83% were counted once. Of the sample, about 0.0098% falls within the top ten clones. This record comes from a study of shared T cell receptors in the human thymus (dated by TCRdb to the early 2020s). The study in broad terms: The study investigated the way shared, self-reactive T-cell receptor alpha chains are produced in the human thymus.

The same data also went into a second study, on human thymus T cells. According to the second study: The donors were immunologically healthy infants in Finland who had open corrective cardiac surgery for congenital heart defects. The thymus tissue came from surgical resects taken out during corrective cardiac surgery. Both the thymic and the peripheral blood repertoires appeared to show biased V and J gene segment usage. The related research found that thymic TCR repertoires overlapped highly between unrelated individuals. The study described the TCR alpha and beta repertoires in about eight infant thymus samples and a handful of matching peripheral blood samples. The cohort included several male and two female infants, with donor ages spanning 7 to 244 days. Thymocytes were mechanically released from the tissue and were stored as pellets of about 8.5-31 million cells at -70 degrees C. Genomic DNA was extracted from frozen cell pellets with a QIAsymphony instrument. TCRB and TCRAD loci were amplified from a standardized quantity of quality-controlled genomic DNA using the immunoSEQ multiplex PCR assay. The amplicons spanned the V(D)J region and were long enough to cover the CDR3 and allow V and J genes to be identified. The amplicons were sequenced on an Illumina platform via the commercial immunoSEQ service. Primer bias and sequencing errors were corrected using previously described methods, and TCRAD and TCRB definitions followed the IMGT database. Analysis of the repertoires was done with immunoSEQ Analyzer 3.0 and VDJTools and included basic statistics, V/J segment usage, diversity estimates, rarefaction and pairwise overlap. To estimate diversity, the Chao1, ChaoE, Efron-Thisted, Shannon and inverse Simpson indices were applied, and diversity was also estimated on datasets down-sampled to the smallest sample. Repertoire overlap was assessed by strict matching of CDR3 nucleotide sequence, V gene and J gene, and clustering was done by Jaccard-based multidimensional scaling. On average, thymus samples yielded 800,000 or so unique TCRB clonotypes, whereas blood samples yielded roughly 81,000.

Sequencing input: thymocytes. The receptor was derived from a girl in the first two years of life with a congenital heart defect. Donor details come from another sample of the same person, matched by shared clones.

The CDR3 in this case is CAIRQVHEQFF. In nucleotides, the sequence is TGTGCCATAAGACAGGTACATGAGCAGTTCTTC. The chain uses TRBV10-3 and TRBJ2-1, and TRBD1 may be the D gene, going by 6 matching bases. V was cut back by 9 bases and J by 8 bases, leaving a gap of 11 bases between them. The CDR3 runs 11 amino acids, cysteine and phenylalanine included. The kept DNA is CDR3 alone, 33 bases in frame from the first base. In the germline V gene, CDR1 corresponds to ENHRY and CDR2 to SYGVKD.